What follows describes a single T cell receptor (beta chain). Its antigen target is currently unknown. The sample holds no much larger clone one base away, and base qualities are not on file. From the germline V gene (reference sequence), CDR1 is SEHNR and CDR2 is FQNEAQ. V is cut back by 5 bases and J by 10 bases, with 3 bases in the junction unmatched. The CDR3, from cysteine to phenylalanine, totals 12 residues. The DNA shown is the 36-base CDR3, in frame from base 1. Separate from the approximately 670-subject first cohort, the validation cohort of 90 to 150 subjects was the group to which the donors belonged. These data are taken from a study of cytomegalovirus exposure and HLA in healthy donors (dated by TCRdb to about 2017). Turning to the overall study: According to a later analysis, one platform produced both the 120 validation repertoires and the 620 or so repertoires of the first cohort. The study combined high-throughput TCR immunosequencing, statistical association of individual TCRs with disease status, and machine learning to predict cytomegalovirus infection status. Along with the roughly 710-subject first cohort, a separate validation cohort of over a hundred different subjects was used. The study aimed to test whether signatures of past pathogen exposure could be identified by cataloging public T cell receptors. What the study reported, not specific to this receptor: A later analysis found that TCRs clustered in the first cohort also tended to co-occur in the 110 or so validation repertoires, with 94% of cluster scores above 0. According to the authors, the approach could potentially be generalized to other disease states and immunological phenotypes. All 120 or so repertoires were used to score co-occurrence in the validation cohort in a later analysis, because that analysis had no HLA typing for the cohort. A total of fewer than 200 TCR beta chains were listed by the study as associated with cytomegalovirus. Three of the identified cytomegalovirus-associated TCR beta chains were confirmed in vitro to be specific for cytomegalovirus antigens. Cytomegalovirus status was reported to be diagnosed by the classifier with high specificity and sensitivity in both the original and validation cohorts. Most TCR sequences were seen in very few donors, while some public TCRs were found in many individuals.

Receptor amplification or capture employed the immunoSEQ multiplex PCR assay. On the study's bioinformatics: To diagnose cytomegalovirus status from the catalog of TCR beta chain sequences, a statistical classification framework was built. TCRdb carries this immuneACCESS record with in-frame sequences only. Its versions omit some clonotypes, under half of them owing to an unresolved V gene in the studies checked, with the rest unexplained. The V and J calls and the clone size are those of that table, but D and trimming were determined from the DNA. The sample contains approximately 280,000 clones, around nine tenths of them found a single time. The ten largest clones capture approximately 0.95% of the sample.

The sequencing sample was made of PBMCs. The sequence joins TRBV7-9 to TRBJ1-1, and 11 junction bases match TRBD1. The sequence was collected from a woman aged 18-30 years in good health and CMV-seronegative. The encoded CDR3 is CASSTGTGGAFF. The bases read TGTGCCAGCAGCACCGGGACAGGGGGAGCTTTCTTT.